A selection of T cell receptor beta chains follows, all from one sample in a study of blood T cell repertoires in COVID-19. Profiling relied on immunoSEQ multiplex PCR, and the TCRdb table lists in-frame clones only, not all of them. The sample records about 260,000 clones, 85% to 90% being singletons. Sequencing was performed on peripheral blood. Receptors originate from a woman in her twenties or thirties with COVID-19, enrolled during active disease. Each CDR3 is given with its conserved first and last residue. The D gene is left open where the match is weak. Size tells how often a clone was seen (once, few, many) or the class of an expanded clone, and some rows leave it out.

D gene | clone size | J gene | V gene | CDR3 DNA | CDR3 protein
NA | NA | TRBJ2-7 | TRBV29-1 | TGCAGCGCCAGAAACGTCCCCAACTACGAGCAGTACTTC | CSARNVPNYEQYF
NA | once | TRBJ2-1 | TRBV2 | TGTGCCAGCAGTGTACCCCCCAGGGAGCAGTTCTTC | CASSVPPREQFF
NA | few | TRBJ2-6 | TRBV27 | TGTGCCAGCAGTTTATCGGGGGGGGGCGCCCCGGTCTCTGGGGCCAACGTCCTGACTTTC | CASSLSGGGAPVSGANVLTF
TRBD1 | NA | TRBJ2-7 | TRBV4-2 | TGTGCCAGCAGCCAAGGGGGTTGGGGACAGGGGGCCTACGAGCAGTACTTC | CASSQGGWGQGAYEQYF
TRBD2 | NA | TRBJ2-1 | TRBV4-3 | TGCGCCAGCAGCCGAGGGACTAGCGGGAGGAATGAGCAGTTCTTC | CASSRGTSGRNEQFF
TRBD1 | NA | TRBJ2-2 | TRBV30 | TGTGCCTGGACCAAACGGACAGGGGTTGGCGGGGAGCTGTTTTTT | CAWTKRTGVGGELFF
NA | NA | TRBJ1-3 | TRBV18 | TGTGCCAGCTCCCTACGGACACCGGAGCACACCATATATTTT | CASSLRTPEHTIYF
TRBD1 | NA | TRBJ2-7 | TRBV30 | TGTGCCTGGAGGAACAGGGGGACCGAGCAGTACTTC | CAWRNRGTEQYF
TRBD1 | NA | TRBJ1-1 | TRBV28 | TGTGCCAGCCATAACAGGGGGCCAGGAGCTTTCTTT | CASHNRGPGAFF
TRBD1 | few | TRBJ1-1 | TRBV5-8 | TGTGCCAGCAGCCCTAGGACAGGGGGACTGAACACTGAAGCTTTCTTT | CASSPRTGGLNTEAFF
NA | NA | TRBJ2-1 | TRBV6-6 | TGTGCCAGCAGGGCGGGAACAATCGGGAATGAGCAGTTCTTC | CASRAGTIGNEQFF
NA | few | TRBJ1-1 | TRBV28 | TGTGCCAGCAGTTCAGGGGTGGCGAACACTGAAGCTTTCTTT | CASSSGVANTEAFF
TRBD2 | NA | TRBJ2-7 | TRBV7-9 | TGTGCCAGCAGCTTAGTAGCTAGCGGCCCACAGGTGGAGTACTTC | CASSLVASGPQVEYF
NA | NA | TRBJ2-5 | TRBV11-2 | TGTGCCAGCAGCTTAGCGGGGGGCTGGACCCAGTACTTC | CASSLAGGWTQYF
NA | NA | TRBJ1-1 | TRBV5-1 | TGCGCCAGCAGATTTCTACCAACGAACACTGAAGCTTTCTTT | CASRFLPTNTEAFF
NA | NA | TRBJ2-1 | TRBV7-2 | TGTGCCAGCAGCCAAGGGCGGGCTACCTACAATGAGCAGTTCTTC | CASSQGRATYNEQFF
NA | NA | TRBJ2-2 | TRBV5-1 | TGCGCCAGCAGCCCCTCAGCAGGCACCGGGGAGCTGTTTTTT | CASSPSAGTGELFF
NA | NA | TRBJ1-5 | TRBV28 | TGTGCCAGCAGTTTATCTGGGACATTTCAGCCCCAGCATTTT | CASSLSGTFQPQHF
TRBD1 | NA | TRBJ1-1 | TRBV18 | TGTGCCAGCTCACTTGGACAGGGCGTCTCCATGAACACTGAAGCTTTCTTT | CASSLGQGVSMNTEAFF
TRBD1 | NA | TRBJ1-1 | TRBV19 | TGTGCCAGTACTCGAACCGGGACAGGGAGTATGAACACTGAAGCTTTCTTT | CASTRTGTGSMNTEAFF
TRBD1 | NA | TRBJ1-5 | TRBV28 | TGTGCCAGCAGTTTAATACAGGGGAACAATCAGCCCCAGCATTTT | CASSLIQGNNQPQHF
TRBD1 | NA | TRBJ1-1 | TRBV7-3 | TGTGCCAGCAGCCGGGACAGGGCGGGTACTGAAGCTTTCTTT | CASSRDRAGTEAFF
NA | NA | TRBJ2-7 | TRBV7-9 | TGTGCCAGCAGCCCCCGACAGTCCTACGAGCAGTACTTC | CASSPRQSYEQYF
NA | NA | TRBJ1-5 | TRBV9 | TGTGCCAGCAGCGCGACAGGCGGTAATCAGCCCCAGCATTTT | CASSATGGNQPQHF
TRBD2 | NA | TRBJ2-2 | TRBV5-4 | TGTGCCAGCAGCTACCAGGACTCCGCCGTCGGAGGGAGGGGCACCGGGGAGCTGTTTTTT | CASSYQDSAVGGRGTGELFF
NA | NA | TRBJ2-5 | TRBV2 | TGTGCCAGCGAACAGGGCTTCCAAGAGACCCAGTACTTC | CASEQGFQETQYF
TRBD2 | NA | TRBJ2-3 | TRBV15 | TGTGCCACCAGCAGAAGGACTAGCGGGCCCACAGATACGCAGTATTTT | CATSRRTSGPTDTQYF
TRBD2 | once | TRBJ2-1 | TRBV6-6 | TGTGCCAGCAGGCTAGCGGGAACAAATGAGCAGTTCTTC | CASRLAGTNEQFF
NA | few | TRBJ2-7 | TRBV3-1/TRBV3-2 | TGTGCCAGCAGCCAAGTGACAGTCGGCGAGCAGTACTTC | CASSQVTVGEQYF
TRBD2 | once | TRBJ2-5 | TRBV7-9 | TGTGCCAGCAGCTTTCCGCCAGCGGGGCAAGAGACCCAGTACTTC | CASSFPPAGQETQYF
NA | NA | TRBJ1-6 | TRBV7-2 | TGTGCCAGCAGCTTAGACGGTTGGAATTCACCCCTCCACTTT | CASSLDGWNSPLHF
NA | NA | TRBJ2-5 | TRBV3-1/TRBV3-2 | TGTGCCAGCAGCCTCGGCGGCGGGTTCGAGACCCAGTACTTC | CASSLGGGFETQYF
TRBD2 | NA | TRBJ2-7 | TRBV7-9 | TGTGCCAGCAGCATGCTAGCGGGAATCTACGAGCAGTACTTC | CASSMLAGIYEQYF
NA | NA | TRBJ1-1 | TRBV10-3 | TGTGCCATCAGGGTCAGAGACGAAGGGGCAATGAACACTGAAGCTTTCTTT | CAIRVRDEGAMNTEAFF
TRBD1 | NA | TRBJ2-5 | TRBV5-6 | TGTGCCAGCAGCTGGACAGGAACCAGTGGAGAGACCCAGTACTTC | CASSWTGTSGETQYF
NA | NA | TRBJ2-2 | TRBV2 | TGTGCCAGCAGTGTCCAGACCGGGGAGCTGTTTTTT | CASSVQTGELFF
NA | NA | TRBJ2-7 | TRBV28 | TGTGCCAGCAGGGCCGGGACTCTAGAAGAGCAGTACTTC | CASRAGTLEEQYF
NA | NA | TRBJ1-1 | TRBV28 | TGTGCCAGCAGTTTACGTGGGGCGAGTGTAATTGAAGCTTTCTTT | CASSLRGASVIEAFF
NA | NA | TRBJ1-4 | TRBV28 | TGTGCCAGCAGCACGCAGACTTTGGGTGAAAAACTGTTTTTT | CASSTQTLGEKLFF
TRBD2 | NA | TRBJ2-7 | TRBV4-1 | TGCGCCAGCAGCCAAGGAGTTTCGGGACTAAGCTCCTACGAGCAGTACTTC | CASSQGVSGLSSYEQYF